This TCR beta chain was sequenced in a study of cytomegalovirus exposure and HLA in healthy donors. The donors were members of the validation cohort comprising roughly 130 subjects, separate from the approximately 630-subject first cohort. Deletions cut 0 bases from V and 7 bases from J, with 3 bases between. The CDR3 sequence is 11 residues long. The germline gives CDR1 SGHDN, CDR2 FVKESK. Assay used: immunoSEQ multiplex PCR; TCRdb lists only in-frame clones, some missing. This table holds 90,000 to 150,000 clones, 88% found once. A word on this clone: Antigen: not known.

Study-level points and caveats: Rarity characterized most TCR sequences, yet some public TCRs appeared in many donors. Cytomegalovirus-associated status was assigned to 164 TCR beta chains.

The source material was PBMCs. This TCR was recovered from a woman between 18 and 29 years old in good health and CMV-seropositive. V is TRBV14 and J is TRBJ1-1; no clear D gene. In nucleotides, the CDR3 is TGTGCCAGCAGCCAAGACGTTGAAGCTTTCTTT. It specifies CASSQDVEAFF.